This entry features one TCR beta chain sequence. The antigen it binds to is not known. Base qualities are not recorded, but no much larger clone differs from it by a single base. The data were obtained in a study of blood T cell repertoires in COVID-19 (dated by TCRdb to 2018 to 2021). Concerning the study at large: The collaborator samples originated in the United States, Italy and Spain and spanned the acute and convalescent phases of COVID-19. Where available, HLA class I and class II types were taken from metadata supplied by the sample provider and were not determined by assay-based typing. The material from the prospective study consisted of cDNA or gDNA derived from T cells, B-cell-depleted T cells, or PBMCs. The sample metadata nearly always contained a de-identified subject ID, COVID-19 status, age in years and sex. The samples were drawn from the first 160 participants of the ongoing ImmuneRACE study and from over a thousand subjects provided by 6 global collaborators. A freely available public database, intended as a resource for researchers studying the immune response to SARS-CoV-2, is where the repertoires were released. Deeply sampled blood TCRbeta repertoires from subjects exposed to, actively infected with, or recovered from COVID-19 were included in the dataset. The paper's findings and limits, for the study overall: How much clinical and demographic metadata was included differed by source and by participant, and the metadata was provided uncurated.

Trimming removed 1 base from V and 1 base from J, leaving 7 bases between the germline ends. CDR3 length: 15 amino acids, cysteine to phenylalanine. The sequence is cut down to CDR3 DNA, 45 bases in frame from base 1. The CDR1 and CDR2 encoded by the germline V gene are KGHSH and LQKENI. The collaborating institutions used their own protocols to collect whole blood in K2EDTA tubes. For TCRbeta analysis, collaborator samples were shipped as frozen whole blood, as isolated PBMCs, or as DNA extracted from either sample type. TCRbeta CDR3 regions were amplified from genomic DNA using the immunoSEQ Assay, a bias-controlled multiplex PCR. In the original analysis: The number of nucleated cells in each sample was estimated by amplification of reference gene primers within the assay. Sequence reads were collapsed and filtered to measure the absolute abundance of every unique TCRbeta CDR3 rearrangement. Productive Simpson clonality was computed per sample as the square root of Simpson's diversity index over productive rearrangements. What TCRdb holds here is the immuneACCESS table cut down to in-frame rearrangements. Part of the clones is not present; checked against another copy, under half of the missing clones reflect an unresolved V gene, and the others are unexplained. V and J calls and clone size are copied from that table; D and trimming were computed from the DNA. The sample table records some 120,000 clones; around nine tenths of these occur just once. About 19% of the sample comes from the top ten.

The rearranged chain carries TRBV18 and TRBJ1-4; TRBD1 could be the D gene, as 5 bases match. The source material was peripheral blood. The origin of this receptor is a human donor with acute or convalescent COVID-19. The donor label of this sample is uncertain. The base sequence is TGTGCCAGCTCACCACTCGGGGGAACTAATGAAAAACTGTTTTTT. The encoded protein is CASSPLGGTNEKLFF.